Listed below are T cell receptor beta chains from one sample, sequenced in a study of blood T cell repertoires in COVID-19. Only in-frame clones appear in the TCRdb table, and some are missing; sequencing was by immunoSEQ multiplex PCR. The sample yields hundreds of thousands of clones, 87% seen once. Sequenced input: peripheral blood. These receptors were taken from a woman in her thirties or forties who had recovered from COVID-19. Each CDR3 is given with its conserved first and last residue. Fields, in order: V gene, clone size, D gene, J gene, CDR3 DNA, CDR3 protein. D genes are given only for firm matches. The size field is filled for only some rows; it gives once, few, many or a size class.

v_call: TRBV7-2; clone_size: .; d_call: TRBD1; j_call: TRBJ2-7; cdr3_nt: TGTGCCAGCAGCCCCCGACAGGGGGCATACGAGCAGTACTTC; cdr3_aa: CASSPRQGAYEQYF
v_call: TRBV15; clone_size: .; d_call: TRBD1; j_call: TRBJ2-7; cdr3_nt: TGTGCCACCAGCGGGTGGGGGCAGGGGGTTTACGAGCAGTACTTC; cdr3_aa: CATSGWGQGVYEQYF
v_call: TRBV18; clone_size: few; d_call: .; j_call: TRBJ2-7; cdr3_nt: TGTGCCAGCTCACCACAGACAGGTAACAACGAGCAGTACTTC; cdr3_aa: CASSPQTGNNEQYF
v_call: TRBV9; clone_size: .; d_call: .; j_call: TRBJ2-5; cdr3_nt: TGTGCCAGCAGCGCCTCACAGGGACAAGAGACCCAGTACTTC; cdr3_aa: CASSASQGQETQYF
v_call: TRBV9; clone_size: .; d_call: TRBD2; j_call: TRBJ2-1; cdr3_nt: TGTGCCAGCAGCGCGGTAGCGGGGGGCAGCGATGAGCAGTTCTTC; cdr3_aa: CASSAVAGGSDEQFF
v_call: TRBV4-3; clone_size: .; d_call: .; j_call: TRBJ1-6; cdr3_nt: TGCGCCAGCAGCCAAGAGCGCGTTGCTAATTCACCCCTCCACTTT; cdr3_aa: CASSQERVANSPLHF
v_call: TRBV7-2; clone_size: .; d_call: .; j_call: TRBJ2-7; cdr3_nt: TGTGCCAGCAGCTCTCAGGGCCCCTACGAGCAGTACTTC; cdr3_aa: CASSSQGPYEQYF
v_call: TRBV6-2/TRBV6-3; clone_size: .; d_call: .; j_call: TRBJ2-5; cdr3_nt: TGTGCCAGCAGTCGCAGGGTCGTCCAAGAGACCCAGTACTTC; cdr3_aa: CASSRRVVQETQYF
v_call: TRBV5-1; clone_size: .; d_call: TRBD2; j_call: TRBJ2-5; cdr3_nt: TGCGCCAGCAGCCGAGGGACTAGCGGGGGGGCCTTACAAGAGACCCAGTACTTC; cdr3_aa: CASSRGTSGGALQETQYF
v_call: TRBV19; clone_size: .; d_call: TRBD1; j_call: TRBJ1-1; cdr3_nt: TGTGCCAGTAGCGGACAGGGGGCCCTGAACACTGAAGCTTTCTTT; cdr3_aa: CASSGQGALNTEAFF
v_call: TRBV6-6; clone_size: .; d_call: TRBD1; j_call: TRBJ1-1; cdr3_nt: TGTGCCAGCAGTCGGACAGGGGGGACTGAAGCTTTCTTT; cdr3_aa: CASSRTGGTEAFF